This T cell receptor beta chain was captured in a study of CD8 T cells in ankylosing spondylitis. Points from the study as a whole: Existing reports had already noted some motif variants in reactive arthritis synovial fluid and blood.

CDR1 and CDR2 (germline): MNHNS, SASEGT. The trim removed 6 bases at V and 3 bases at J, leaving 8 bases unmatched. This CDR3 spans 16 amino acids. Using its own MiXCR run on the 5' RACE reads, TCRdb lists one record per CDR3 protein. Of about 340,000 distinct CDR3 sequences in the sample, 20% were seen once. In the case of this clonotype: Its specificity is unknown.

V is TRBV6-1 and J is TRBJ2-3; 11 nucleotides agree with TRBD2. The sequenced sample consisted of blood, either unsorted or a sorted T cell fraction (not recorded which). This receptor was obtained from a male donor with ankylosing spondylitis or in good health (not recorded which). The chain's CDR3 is CASRLLSGGATDTQYF. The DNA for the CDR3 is TGTGCCAGCAGACTACTTAGCGGGGGGGCAACAGATACGCAGTATTTT.